The text below deals with one TCR beta chain. Its target antigen remains unknown. The record has no base qualities; no much larger clone is one base away. Each collaborating institution followed its own protocols to collect whole blood in K2EDTA tubes. For TCRbeta analysis, collaborators shipped samples as frozen whole blood, isolated PBMCs, or DNA extracted from either of those sample types. The record originates from a study of blood T cell repertoires in COVID-19 (dated by TCRdb to 2020 to 2022). Regarding the research as a whole: Samples from collaborators originated in the United States, Italy and Spain and spanned both the acute and convalescent phases of COVID-19. Sample metadata almost always included a de-identified subject ID, COVID-19 status, age in years and sex. The material from the prospective study consisted of cDNA or gDNA derived from T cells, B-cell-depleted T cells, or PBMCs. Where HLA class I and class II types were available, the types were taken from metadata supplied by the sample provider, not from assay-based typing. The samples were drawn from two sources: the first 160 participants of the ongoing ImmuneRACE study, and 950 to 1,500 subjects contributed by 6 global collaborators. Subjects who had been exposed to COVID-19, were actively infected with it, or had recovered from it provided the deeply sampled blood TCRbeta repertoires that made up the dataset. A freely available public database, intended as a resource for researchers studying the immune response to SARS-CoV-2, is where the repertoires were released. Overall results and qualifications from the work: The quantity of clinical and demographic metadata differed by source and by participant and was supplied without curation.

The CDR3 starts with the cysteine, ends with the phenylalanine, and has 15 residues. The entry retains the CDR3 DNA only, 45 bases that are in frame from base 1. Taken from the germline V gene, the CDR1 and CDR2 loops are KGHDR and SFDVKD. The germline V and J ends show losses of 3 bases and 5 bases respectively, and no gene match explains 7 bases of the junction. TCRbeta CDR3 regions were amplified from genomic DNA using the immunoSEQ Assay, a bias-controlled multiplex PCR. The authors' analysis ran thus. Nucleated cell counts per sample were estimated from amplification of reference gene primers within the assay. Sequence reads were collapsed and filtered to measure the absolute abundance of every unique TCRbeta CDR3 rearrangement. For each sample, productive Simpson clonality was calculated by taking the square root of Simpson's diversity index across productive rearrangements. What TCRdb holds here is the immuneACCESS table cut down to in-frame rearrangements. Part of the clones is not present; checked against another copy, under half of the missing clones reflect an unresolved V gene, and the others are unexplained. That table furnishes V, J and clone size, whereas the DNA furnished D and trimming. For this sample the table gives under 150,000 clones, of which 90% were detected only once. Approximately 1.9% of the sample lies in the top ten.

The TCR originated in a human donor with active COVID-19. The donor label of this sample is uncertain. The sequence links TRBV24-1 to TRBJ1-1; the central 8 bases match TRBD1. The specimen was peripheral blood. This receptor has the CDR3 CATSDPTTGGTEAFF. The nucleotide sequence is TGTGCCACCAGTGATCCGACAACAGGGGGGACTGAAGCTTTCTTT.